The 12 T cell receptor beta chains presented below share a single source sample, sequenced in a study of blood T cell repertoires in COVID-19. Sequenced by immunoSEQ multiplex PCR; TCRdb stores in-frame clones only, minus some. This sample has around 70,000 clones, with around 82% found just once. Sequencing was done on a sample of peripheral blood. The source is a man in his 60s with acute or convalescent COVID-19.

The chain combines TRBV11-2 with TRBJ1-4; 10 nucleotides match TRBD1. V lost 3 bases, J lost 0 bases, and 1 base stayed unmatched. The CDR3 loop spans 16 amino acids. Germline V gene lookup returns CDR1 SGHAT and CDR2 FQNNGV. The CDR3 here is CASSFGQGATNEKLFF. Here the CDR3 DNA reads TGTGCCAGCAGCTTCGGACAGGGGGCAACTAATGAAAAACTGTTTTTT. Drawing the rest from reference TRBV11-2 and TRBJ1-4, the complete variable domain is EAGVAQSPRYKIIEKRQSVAFWCNPISGHATLYWYQQILGQGPKLLIQFQNNGVVDDSQLPKDRFSAERLKGVDSTLKIQPAKLEDSAVYLCASSFGQGATNEKLFFGSGTQLSVL.

The V gene is TRBV7-9, the J gene TRBJ2-7; no firm D call. Germline V lookup: CDR1 SEHNR, CDR2 FQNEAQ (reference sequence). Deletions cut 5 bases from V and 0 bases from J, with 11 bases between. The CDR3 contains 14 residues. CDR3 in DNA: TGTGCCAGCAGCCACCCCCGGAGCTCCTACGAGCAGTACTTC. It encodes CASSHPRSSYEQYF.

The CDR3 nucleotides are TGTGCCAGCAGCCACAGGACAGAGACGGAAAAACTGTTTTTT. Its protein is CASSHRTETEKLFF. The V call is TRBV7-9, the J call TRBJ1-4; D possibly corresponds to TRBD1 (6 bases). The CDR3 runs 14 residues. Germline V gene sequence: CDR1 SEHNR, CDR2 FQNEAQ (reference sequence). V was cut by 5 bases and J by 8 bases, with 15 bases left in between.

The chain carries TRBV3-1 (or the pseudogene TRBV3-2) and TRBJ1-1; D not resolved. The germline gives CDR1 LGHDT, CDR2 YNNKEL (reference sequence). The CDR3 covers 14 residues. V was shortened by 7 bases and J by 5 bases, with 17 bases between the two germline ends. CDR3 amino acids: CASIGWEAGTEAFF. CDR3 coding DNA: TGTGCCAGCATCGGTTGGGAGGCCGGAACTGAAGCTTTCTTT.

DNA for the CDR3: TGTGCCAGCAGCCCTAGGGACAGGTACAATGAGCAGTTCTTC. Its translation is CASSPRDRYNEQFF. The genes are TRBV7-6 and TRBJ2-1, with 8 bases fitting TRBD1. The CDR3 has 14 amino acids. Trimming took 5 bases from V and 4 from J; bases not matched to a gene: 4. Per germline, CDR1 SGHVS and CDR2 FNYEAQ.

This clone was observed many times. J is TRBJ2-3 and V is TRBV5-4, with a possible D match to TRBD2 (6 bases). The CDR3 consists of 12 residues. The germline CDR1 and CDR2 sequences are SGHNT and YYREEE (reference sequence). V shed 4 bases and J shed 6 bases, with 9 bases lying between them. CDR3 bases: TGTGCCAGCAGCGAACGGGAGGATACGCAGTATTTT. This codes for CASSEREDTQYF.

The chain recombines TRBV3-1 (or the pseudogene TRBV3-2) with TRBJ2-2; TRBD2 matches at 15 bases. Trimming cost V 2 bases and J 5 bases; bases outside gene matches: 9. CDR1 is LGHDT, CDR2 YNNKEL, per germline (reference sequence). This CDR3 region has 19 residues. CDR3 nucleotides: TGTGCCAGCAGCCAAACTCGGACTAGCGGGGGGGCCATGACCGGGGAGCTGTTTTTT. Translation gives CASSQTRTSGGAMTGELFF.

The chain links TRBV3-1 (or the pseudogene TRBV3-2) to TRBJ2-7, with unresolved D. The germline gives CDR1 LGHDT, CDR2 YNNKEL (reference sequence). Trimming took 3 bases from V and 2 from J, leaving 11 bases between them. The CDR3 has 14 amino acids. The CDR3 coding sequence is TGTGCCAGCAGCCATTCTCATCCAGCCTACGAGCAGTACGTC. Protein product: CASSHSHPAYEQYV.

This clone was counted once. V usage is TRBV6-5 and J usage is TRBJ1-6; 9 bases agree with TRBD1. Trimming at V came to 10 bases and at J to 7 bases, leaving 8 bases not matched to a gene. The CDR3 runs 14 residues. CDR1 and CDR2 (germline): MNHEY, SVGAGI. CDR3 amino acids: CATIRDRGNSPLHF. The CDR3 DNA follows: TGTGCCACCATACGAGACAGGGGGAATTCACCCCTCCACTTT.

The chain combines TRBV6-5 with TRBJ1-5; TRBD1 matches at 9 bases. Germline assignment: CDR1 MNHEY and CDR2 SVGAGI. There are 13 residues in the CDR3. V lost 4 bases and J lost 9; bases outside the gene matches: 4. CDR3 nucleotide sequence: TGTGCCAGCAGTTCCGGGACAGGGACGCCCCAGCATTTT. Residues: CASSSGTGTPQHF.

This rearrangement joins TRBV5-1 to TRBJ2-1; 8 bases fit TRBD1. Germline V gives CDR1 SGHRS, CDR2 YFSETQ. The trim removed 5 bases at V and 0 bases at J, leaving 4 bases unmatched. The CDR3 covers 15 residues. The chain's CDR3 is CASRRDRSSYNEQFF. For the CDR3, the DNA is TGCGCCAGCAGACGGGACAGGAGCTCCTACAATGAGCAGTTCTTC.

This clone is a singleton in its sample. The rearrangement joins TRBV7-6 to TRBJ2-5; 10 bases match TRBD2. CDR1 and CDR2 from the germline V gene are SGHVS and FNYEAQ. The ends lost 5 bases at V and 2 bases at J; junction bases unmatched: 8. The CDR3 is 16 amino acids. The CDR3 DNA reads as TGTGCCAGCAGCCCCGGAGCGGGGGGGGGACAAGAGACCCAGTACTTC. Its protein is CASSPGAGGGQETQYF.